The present T cell receptor beta chain was sequenced within a study of T-cell reconstitution after alpha-beta-depleted transplantation in children. The CDR3 covers 15 residues. Trimming removed 4 bases from V and 4 bases from J; junction bases left unmatched: 6. Germline V gene lookup returns CDR1 SNHLY and CDR2 FYNNEI. This clonotype was detected ten times or more. Unique molecular identifiers were incorporated during preparation of the TCRbeta library. From the PCR reads, TCRdb called clonotypes with MiXCR, one entry per CDR3 protein. The sample consists of hundreds of thousands of distinct CDR3 sequences, 10% to 15% of them appearing once.

The TCR sequence derives from a girl aged 2 to 10 with congenital amegakaryocytic thrombocytopenia, due to receive a stem cell transplant. This sample comprised PBMCs, obtained before TCRalphabeta/CD19-depleted stem cell transplant. The chain couples TRBV2 to TRBJ2-1; the match to TRBD2 covers 8 bases. CDR3: CASSAREGGYNEQFF. The DNA for the CDR3 is TGTGCCAGCAGTGCTCGGGAGGGAGGATACAATGAGCAGTTCTTC.